One T cell receptor beta chain is described in this entry. Germline CDR1 and CDR2: MRHNA and SNTAGT. The CDR3 has 13 amino acids. Trimming shortened V by 8 bases and J by 6 bases, and 11 bases separated the two germline ends. The entry originates in a study of T cell responses to AZD1222 COVID-19 vaccine. Libraries were prepared by immunoSEQ multiplex PCR; TCRdb keeps only in-frame clonotypes and omits some of them. The sample includes some 120,000 clones, 80% to 90% of them seen just once. The receptor comes from an adult in good health. The chain joins TRBV6-4 to TRBJ1-6; no definite D call. Source: peripheral blood, taken on day 0 of AZD1222 vaccination. The DNA for the CDR3 is TGTGCCAGCGGCAAAGATTTTAATTCACCCCTCCACTTT. Translating it yields CASGKDFNSPLHF.